Here is one TCR beta chain with its context. Antigen specificity is unknown. This specimen belongs to a study of vaccination and CD4 T cells after COVID-19. Study at large: Cells were stimulated with overlapping spike peptide pools from SARS-CoV-2, HCoV-NL63, HCoV-OC43 and HCoV-229E.

Study-level points and caveats: Researchers report that a median approximately 87% of reactive clones in convalescent patients surfaced only post-vaccination. Analysis covered relatively few convalescent patients and lacked any early post-infection timepoints.

Stated treatment: approximately 11-day PBMC culture with coronavirus spike peptide pools or control peptides (ViraFEST assay). Pre-COVID-19 pandemic sampling (2011-2018) yielded the unexposed donor's CD4+ T cells. Where cells permitted, unexposed-donor CD4+ T cells were probed with SARS-CoV-2 S/N and four cold-coronavirus spikes. Trimming at V came to 2 bases and at J to 3 bases, leaving 9 bases not matched to a gene. The CDR3 spans 17 residues. Germline-derived CDR1 and CDR2 are MNHEY and SVGAGI. The study sequenced cultured CD4+ T cell DNA using the Oncomine TCR Beta short-read assay. Genomic DNA was taken out of cultured CD4+ T cells by extraction. Each CDR3 protein gets one entry after TCRdb re-called the PCR reads with MiXCR. The sample contains about 11,000 distinct CDR3 sequences, just under 30% of which appear only once.

The sequenced sample consisted of CD4+ T cells from blood, cultured in vitro. The TCR comes from a human donor in good health. The rearrangement joins TRBV6-5 to TRBJ2-1, with 8 bases aligning to TRBD2. The CDR3 DNA sequence: TGTGCCAGCAGTTACCCTCGGGGAGCGGGAGTCTACAATGAGCAGTTCTTC. It is translated as CASSYPRGAGVYNEQFF.